This T cell receptor beta chain appears in the sequencing data of a study of cytomegalovirus exposure and HLA in healthy donors. The PCR contained 60 Vbeta and 13 Jbeta primers. Clones were sequenced by immunoSEQ multiplex PCR, and TCRdb holds only the in-frame ones, with some missing. The sample yields some 110,000 clones, 75% to 90% seen once. The V segment lost 6 bases and the J segment 4 bases; nucleotides outside the gene matches: 4. The CDR3 consists of 16 residues. The germline CDR1 and CDR2 sequences are SGHVS and FNYEAQ. Sequencing was done on a sample of PBMCs. The origin of this receptor is a man between 25 and 39 years old in good health and CMV-seronegative. This chain joins TRBV7-6 and TRBJ2-2; 14 bases are a match to TRBD2. CDR3 nucleotides: TGTGCCAGCAGACACGGGACTAGCGGGAGCACCGGGGAGCTGTTTTTT. Translating gives CASRHGTSGSTGELFF.